This entry features one TCR beta chain sequence. Its antigen remains undetermined. Nothing much larger sits one base from this clone, and base qualities are not available. The cysteine opens and the phenylalanine closes a CDR3 of 16 amino acids. The entry retains the CDR3 DNA only, 48 bases that are in frame from base 1. CDR1 and CDR2, looked up from the germline V gene, are SGHRS and YFSETQ. V gives up 5 bases and J gives up 4 bases, and the segment between their germline ends measures 19 bases. The sample originates from a study of shared clonotypes between healthy human individuals (dated by TCRdb to 2020 to 2022). For the wider study: The cohort included three men and a couple of women between 18 and 49 years of age. To estimate repertoire size and how much clonotypes are shared between individuals, the study performed deep sequencing of blood TCR repertoires from a handful of healthy adults. Leukapheresis yielded between about 0.9 and 9 billion PBMCs per donor. To increase sequencing depth and limit assay-specific biases, TCR repertoire library preparation and sequencing were carried out by different laboratories using diverse techniques. For each donor, CD4 naive and CD4 memory were each given three plates, CD8 naive was given two plates, and CD8 memory was given one plate. What the research found in general, with its limitations: Estimated clonotype richness was generally larger for naive than for memory subsets. Because the study included a small number of donors, the genetic and exposure-history diversity represented was limited. Only blood was sampled, and tissue TCR repertoires likely differ from those in blood. Clonotypes shared by all four sorted-subset donors showed higher generation probabilities than non-shared clonotypes. Pairwise subsampling indicated that sequencing depth was expected to affect the degree of clonotype sharing among donors. Even with the large sequencing depth, rarefaction of the sorted-subset datasets indicated that sequencing was incomplete. Across a handful of donors, roughly 5.4% of naive CD4, around 3.3% of naive CD8, approximately 2.5% of memory CD4, and 0.3% to 0.45% of memory CD8 clonotypes were shared.

The donors were healthy, HIV-negative adults with no recently reported acute infections or vaccinations. Only Caucasian adults living in Nashville, Tennessee, USA were represented among the donors. CD4+ T cells were enriched by magnetic negative selection, after which naive cells were positively selected on CD45RA and the negative fraction was taken as the memory subset. Blood was collected by leukapheresis, and PBMCs were isolated by Ficoll-Histopaque density gradient centrifugation and then cryopreserved in liquid nitrogen vapor phase. Analytical flow cytometry was used to check the purity and quantity of each magnetically sorted T cell population. From each sorted fraction, genomic DNA was isolated and quantified by UV absorbance on a Nanodrop 2000c. TCR CDR3 regions were amplified from genomic DNA by multiplex PCR using the deep immunoSEQ assay. Extracted genomic DNA from each cell subset was spread evenly across all wells of several immunoSEQ 96-well plates, with each plate serving as a replicate. For sorted subsets, around 200 ng genomic DNA, equal to 25,000 to 35,000 T cell genomes, was loaded into each replicate PCR. Purified libraries were quantified with a Qubit 3.0 fluorometer, sized on a Bioanalyzer 2100, and re-quantified with the KAPA Library Quantification kit. A separate single-read 150-cycle Illumina NextSeq 550 flow cell was used to sequence each immunoSEQ 96-well plate. The paper's data handling went like this. Because the immunoSEQ output held only junctional sequences and lacked quality scores, the filtering could not match the filtering applied to full-length reads. Sequences were annotated with PyIR, a Python wrapper for IgBLAST v1.9, using IMGT germline references to assign V/J genes and CDR3. Reads with weak V/J assignments (E-value above 1e-6), missing CDR3, stop codons, out-of-frame junctions, or ambiguous translated residues were removed. V3J clonotypes were defined as sequences sharing an identical inferred V gene, J gene, and CDR3 amino acid sequence. The percentage overlap between two repertoires was calculated by dividing the number of shared unique clonotypes by the size of the smaller repertoire. RTK rarefaction, the Chao1 estimator, and Recon v2.1 estimates of unobserved clonotypes were used to assess repertoire richness. Generation probabilities for all TCRbeta clonotypes obtained by the gDNA method from four donors were computed using OLGA. TCRdb re-hosts the immuneACCESS table, in-frame sequences only. Its copies lack some clones; in the studies checked, an unresolved V gene accounts for under half of them, and the cause for the rest is not known. D and trimming were read from the DNA, whereas the V and J calls and clone size are those reported in that table. Within this sample are around 2.3 million clones, with approximately 96% of them counted one time only. Roughly 0.13% of the sample rests with the top ten.

The V gene is TRBV5-1 and the J gene is TRBJ2-1; the D gene is perhaps TRBD1, on 5 matching bases. The clonotype was recovered from a man aged 18 to 29 in good health. Input material: naive CD4+ T cells sorted from blood. What the cell subset or site label conveys for this sample: CD45RA+ positively selected. The sequenced DNA: TGCGCCAGCAGACAGCAGGGCAGGGCGGAGTACAATGAGCAGTTCTTC. It translates to CASRQQGRAEYNEQFF.